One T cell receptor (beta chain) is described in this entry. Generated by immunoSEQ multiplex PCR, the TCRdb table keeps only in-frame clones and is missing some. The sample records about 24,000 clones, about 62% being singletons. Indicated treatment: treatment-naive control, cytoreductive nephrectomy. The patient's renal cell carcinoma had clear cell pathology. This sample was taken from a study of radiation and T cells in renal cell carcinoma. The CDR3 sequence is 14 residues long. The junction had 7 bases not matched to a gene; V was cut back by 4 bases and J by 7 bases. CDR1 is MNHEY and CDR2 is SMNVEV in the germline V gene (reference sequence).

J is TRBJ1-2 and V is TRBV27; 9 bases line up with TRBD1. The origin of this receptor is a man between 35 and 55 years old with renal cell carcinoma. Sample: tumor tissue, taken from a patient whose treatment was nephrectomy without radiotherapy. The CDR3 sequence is CASSSAQGAGGYTF. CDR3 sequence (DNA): TGTGCCAGCAGTTCTGCACAGGGGGCAGGTGGCTACACCTTC.